The clone carrying this TCR beta chain was picked up a small number of times. The antigen is not known. The identical CDR3 is also encoded by other nucleotide sequences in the sample. These data are taken from a study of beta chain features in type 1 diabetes. Study as a whole: Sorted cells, roughly 98,000,000 in number, were examined across all samples.

With 0 bases removed from V and 5 bases from J, the gap between germline ends came to 14 bases. From germline, CDR1 is SGHDT and CDR2 YYEEEE. The CDR3 loop spans 15 amino acids. Study conclusions and caveats: Naive, central memory and Treg TCRB repertoires seemed to resemble each other more closely in patients than they did in healthy donors. For Type 1 diabetes patients, all four CD4+ subsets carried TCRB CDR3s that were moderately but significantly shorter.

The study reverse transcribed the entire isolated RNA, so it sequenced expressed TCRB transcripts. Assay used: immunoSEQ multiplex PCR; TCRdb lists only in-frame clones, some missing. The profile shows over 120,000 clones, about 9.2% of them singletons. V is TRBV5-6 and J is TRBJ1-1, with D possibly being TRBD1 (6 bases). Sequencing was carried out using central memory CD4+ T cells from blood. This receptor was taken from a man younger than 35 in good health. CDR3 sequence (DNA): TGTGCCAGCAGCTTGGCAACAGACAGGAGGACTGAAGCTTTCTTT. This codes for CASSLATDRRTEAFF. The variable domain in full, completed from reference TRBV5-6 and TRBJ1-1, reads DAGVTQSPTHLIKTRGQQVTLRCSPKSGHDTVSWYQQALGQGPQFIFQYYEEEERQRGNFPDRFSGHQFPNYSSELNVNALLLGDSALYLCASSLATDRRTEAFFGQGTRLTVV.